This T cell receptor (beta chain) emerged from a study of beta chain features in type 1 diabetes. The study's findings and limits: HLA influence on TCRB rearrangement stayed unresolved here. Shorter TCRB CDR3s, moderately but significantly so, were found in Type 1 diabetes patients in all four CD4+ subsets.

Purity (above 95%) was reached by all sorted populations. cDNA synthesis used the whole RNA isolate, giving expressed TCRB sequences. The repertoire was sequenced with immunoSEQ multiplex PCR; TCRdb's copy has only in-frame clones and lacks some. The sample consists of about 270,000 clones, 13% to 15% of them appearing once. This CDR3 region has 15 residues. V was trimmed by 9 bases and J by 4 bases, leaving 22 bases between them. The V gene's germline CDR1 is MRHNA and CDR2 SNTAGT. This clone was observed a handful of times. Its antigen is not known. The chain uses TRBV6-4 and TRBJ2-7, with D possibly matching TRBD2 (6 bases). Sequencing was done on a sample of naive CD4+ T cells from blood. The sequence was collected from a man aged 25 to 45 with type 1 diabetes. CDR3 protein: CARSSRGGRIYEQYF. DNA for the CDR3: TGTGCCAGATCGAGTAGGGGAGGACGGATTTACGAGCAGTACTTC.